This TCR beta chain was profiled in a study of cytomegalovirus exposure and HLA in healthy donors. Study-wide results and caveats: The majority of TCR sequences were rare, yet some public TCRs appeared in many donors. Excluded were some V segments that proved indistinguishable, including TRBV6-2 and TRBV6-3.

In germline, CDR1 is MDHEN, CDR2 SYDVKM. The ends were cut back, 7 bases at V and 7 bases at J, with 14 bases in the middle. The CDR3 contains 13 residues. Concerning this clone itself: Its antigen is as yet unknown.

The PCR made use of 60 Vbeta and 13 Jbeta primers. TCRdb's table, derived via immunoSEQ multiplex PCR, lists solely in-frame clones and lacks some. Here the sample spans 95,000 to 150,000 clones, just over 65% being singletons. The chain links TRBV28 to TRBJ1-5; D is uncertain. Sequencing input: PBMCs. This sequence was found in a man aged 18 to 30 in good health and CMV-seronegative. CDR3 residues: CASNDGTGQPQHF. CDR3 DNA sequence: TGTGCCAGCAATGACGGCACGGGGCAGCCCCAGCATTTT.